Given below is one T cell receptor (beta chain) in context. This record comes from a study of blood T cell repertoires in COVID-19. Study overall: PBMCs, B-cell-depleted T cells, or T cells provided the cDNA or gDNA that made up the material.

TCRdb's copy holds only in-frame clones and misses some; the assay was immunoSEQ multiplex PCR. The sample has fewer than 20,000 clones; approximately 90% are singletons. V lost 4 bases to trimming and J lost 6 bases, with 15 bases between them. This CDR3 has 14 residues. Germline assignment: CDR1 GTSNPN and CDR2 SVGIG (reference sequence). This receptor was identified in a human donor in a cohort sampled during active COVID-19. The donor label of this sample is uncertain. The chain joins TRBV30 to TRBJ1-4; D is unclear. The material sequenced was peripheral blood. CDR3 bases: TGTGCCTGGACCGGGAGGAGGGTGGATGAAAAACTGTTTTTT. Its protein is CAWTGRRVDEKLFF.